The 20 T cell receptor beta chains listed next were all sequenced from one sample in a study of shared clonotypes between healthy human individuals. Measured with immunoSEQ multiplex PCR; TCRdb has only the in-frame clones, and not every one. The sample shows hundreds of thousands of clones, approximately 73% of them seen only once. Specimen: memory CD4+ T cells sorted from blood. Subset meaning: CD45RA-negative fraction. The receptors were gathered from a woman aged 25 to 45 in good health.

The chain carries TRBV6-1 and TRBJ2-2; tentatively, D is TRBD2 (5 bases). Germline V gives CDR1 MNHNS, CDR2 SASEGT. The CDR3 consists of 14 residues. V was clipped by 8 bases and J by 0 bases, with 10 bases between them. CDR3: CASGGLANTGELFF. The CDR3 region has the DNA TGTGCCAGCGGAGGACTGGCGAACACCGGGGAGCTGTTTTTT.

This clone was recorded once. This chain links TRBV5-1 with TRBJ2-1, with 16 bases aligning to TRBD2. With 4 bases clipped from V and 8 bases from J, the junction kept 9 bases outside the gene matches. CDR3 length: 17 amino acids. Germline CDR1 reads SGHRS; CDR2 reads YFSETQ. DNA for the CDR3: TGCGCCAGCAGCCCCGGTTTAGGGACTAGCGGGAGGGATGAGCAGTTCTTC. Protein sequence: CASSPGLGTSGRDEQFF.

Only one count was recorded for this clone. J is TRBJ2-3 and V is TRBV18; no definite D call. CDR3 length: 16 amino acids. Trimming pared 6 bases from V and 1 base from J, leaving 17 bases between. CDR1 KGHSH and CDR2 LQKENI come from the germline V gene. The DNA for the CDR3 is TGTGCCAGCTCCCCGCCTTCGAATCGCGGCACAGATACGCAGTATTTT. Translated: CASSPPSNRGTDTQYF.

This clone occurred a few times. The chain employs TRBV5-6 and TRBJ1-2; D not certain. Looked up from germline, CDR1 is SGHDT and CDR2 is YYEEEE. V lost 3 bases, J lost 8 bases, and 26 bases lay in between. This CDR3 is 17 amino acids long. The CDR3 here is CASSSPPGRNYVKGYTF. The CDR3 DNA reads TGTGCCAGCAGCTCCCCGCCCGGGCGTAACTATGTTAAAGGCTACACCTTC.

The rearrangement links TRBV5-1 to TRBJ1-2; possibly TRBD1 for D (5 bases). The CDR3 totals 13 residues. Trimming left V 5 bases short and J 6 bases short, with 14 bases between. Germline loops: CDR1 SGHRS, CDR2 YFSETQ. The CDR3 sequence: CASSYQGEDGYTF. CDR3 bases: TGCGCCAGCAGTTATCAGGGTGAGGATGGCTACACCTTC.

The chain employs TRBV30 and TRBJ2-7; no clear D. Germline V gene lookup returns CDR1 GTSNPN and CDR2 SVGIG (reference sequence). The CDR3 has 12 residues. Between the trimmed V and J ends, which lost 0 bases and 6 bases, there was a span of 9 bases. CDR3 nucleotides: TGTGCCTGGAGTGTCAGTGTTTTCGAGCAGTACTTC. Its translation is CAWSVSVFEQYF.

The chain carries TRBV18 and TRBJ2-3; D is possibly TRBD1 (5 bases). CDR1 and CDR2 from the germline V gene are KGHSH and LQKENI. This CDR3 spans 15 amino acids. V lost 3 bases to trimming and J lost 2 bases, with 12 bases between them. CDR3: CASSPPAGLTDTQYF. CDR3 bases: TGTGCCAGCTCACCCCCGGCAGGGCTCACAGATACGCAGTATTTT.

The V call is TRBV27, the J call TRBJ2-7, with D possibly being TRBD2 (5 bases). Germline V gene data show CDR1 as MNHEY and CDR2 as SMNVEV (reference sequence). CDR3 length: 12 amino acids. V lost 6 bases to trimming and J lost 2 bases, with 8 bases between them. The CDR3 region is CASRGRAYEQYF. DNA for the CDR3: TGTGCCAGCAGGGGGAGAGCCTACGAGCAGTACTTC.

The rearrangement uses TRBV19 and TRBJ2-6, with 10 positions matching TRBD2. CDR1 and CDR2 (germline): LNHDA, SQIVND (reference sequence). V trimming: 7 bases; J trimming: 4 bases; junction bases outside the gene matches: 13. The CDR3 extends over 18 amino acids. CDR3 residues: CASTQRTAGGGGANVLTF. Here the CDR3 DNA reads TGTGCCAGTACCCAACGAACAGCGGGAGGGGGAGGGGCCAACGTCCTGACTTTC.

The rearrangement links TRBV10-3 to TRBJ1-5; maybe TRBD1 (5 bases). Deletions cut 10 bases from V and 1 base from J, with 11 bases between. The CDR3 length is 13 residues. CDR1 ENHRY and CDR2 SYGVKD come from the germline V gene. Here the CDR3 DNA reads TGTGCCACTGCCGGGGCAAGCAATCAGCCCCAGCATTTT. This codes for CATAGASNQPQHF.

The rearrangement joins TRBV2 to TRBJ2-5; TRBD1 matches at 7 bases. With 6 bases clipped from V and 3 bases from J, the junction kept 7 bases outside the gene matches. The germline V gene encodes CDR1 SNHLY and CDR2 FYNNEI. The CDR3 runs to 14 residues. The CDR3 spells CASRKPQGEETQYF. The CDR3 DNA is TGTGCCAGCAGGAAACCTCAGGGGGAAGAGACCCAGTACTTC.

The J gene is TRBJ2-5, the V gene TRBV2; D may be TRBD1 or TRBD2 (6 bases each). The CDR3 extends over 14 amino acids. The V gene's germline CDR1 is SNHLY and CDR2 FYNNEI. The V end was cut by 2 bases, the J end by 5 bases, with 12 bases between. The CDR3 loop is CASSEWGAGETQYF. In DNA, the CDR3 is TGTGCCAGCAGTGAATGGGGGGCTGGGGAGACCCAGTACTTC.

J is TRBJ1-3 and V is TRBV28, with 11 bases identical to TRBD1. This CDR3 spans 13 amino acids. Germline CDR1 is MDHEN and CDR2 is SYDVKM. V gave up 7 bases and J gave up 8 bases; unmatched junction bases: 4. This CDR3 is CASTRTGGDTIYF. In DNA form, the CDR3 reads TGTGCCAGCACGCGGACAGGGGGCGACACCATATATTTT.

The rearrangement uses TRBV7-9 and TRBJ2-2; 9 nucleotides agree with TRBD2. CDR3 size: 16 residues. Trimming at V came to 2 bases and at J to 2 bases, leaving 3 bases not matched to a gene. The V gene's germline CDR1 is SEHNR and CDR2 FQNEAQ (reference sequence). CDR3 protein: CASSLLAGTNTGELFF. The CDR3 DNA reads as TGTGCCAGCAGCTTACTAGCGGGAACTAACACCGGGGAGCTGTTTTTT.

J is TRBJ2-3 and V is TRBV7-3; unclear D gene. Trimming cost V 2 bases and J 4 bases, with 4 bases left between them. The CDR3 runs 12 residues. CDR1 is SGHTA, CDR2 FQGTGA, per germline. CDR3 protein: CASSLSSDTQYF. CDR3 nucleotides: TGTGCCAGCAGCTTATCATCAGATACGCAGTATTTT.

This clone was counted only a few times. Other DNA sequences in the sample encode the same CDR3. The chain carries TRBV5-1 and TRBJ2-6; D gene uncertain. Germline V gene sequence: CDR1 SGHRS, CDR2 YFSETQ. Trimming cost V 4 bases and J 2 bases, with 4 bases left between them. The CDR3 is 13 amino acids. The CDR3 DNA follows: TGCGCCAGCAGCCCTCCTGGGGCCAACGTCCTGACTTTC. This translates into CASSPPGANVLTF.

The rearrangement uses TRBV7-9 and TRBJ2-1; D remains unclear. V lost 4 bases and J 0 bases, leaving 7 bases between the germline ends. Germline lookup yields CDR1 SEHNR and CDR2 FQNEAQ (reference sequence). CDR3 size: 14 residues. The CDR3 region has the DNA TGTGCCAGCAGCTCGACGGCCTCCTACAATGAGCAGTTCTTC. It yields the protein CASSSTASYNEQFF.

The DNA of the CDR3 is TGTGCTAGTGGCCCTAGACTCGATGAGCAGTTCTTC. As protein: CASGPRLDEQFF. The gene calls are TRBV12-5 and TRBJ2-1; no clear D. The length of the CDR3 is 12 residues. Germline V gene data show CDR1 as LGHNT and CDR2 as FRNRAP. V gave up 6 bases and J gave up 8 bases, with 11 bases separating them.

CDR3 DNA: TGTGCCAGCAGCTTAGGTTTAGGGCCCAATGAAAAACTGTTTTTT. Residues: CASSLGLGPNEKLFF. The chain employs TRBV7-2 and TRBJ1-4; D gene ambiguous. V lost 1 base and J 5 bases, leaving 11 bases between the germline ends. Germline V CDR1 and CDR2: SGHTA, FQGNSA. CDR3 length equals 15 residues.

V and J are TRBV5-5 and TRBJ2-2, with unresolved D. Trimming stripped 4 bases from V and 0 bases from J, with 10 bases between. Germline lookup yields CDR1 SGHKS and CDR2 YYEKEE (reference sequence). The CDR3 totals 15 residues. In DNA, the CDR3 is TGTGCCAGCAGCCCTTCCCTTACGAACACCGGGGAGCTGTTTTTT. This encodes CASSPSLTNTGELFF.